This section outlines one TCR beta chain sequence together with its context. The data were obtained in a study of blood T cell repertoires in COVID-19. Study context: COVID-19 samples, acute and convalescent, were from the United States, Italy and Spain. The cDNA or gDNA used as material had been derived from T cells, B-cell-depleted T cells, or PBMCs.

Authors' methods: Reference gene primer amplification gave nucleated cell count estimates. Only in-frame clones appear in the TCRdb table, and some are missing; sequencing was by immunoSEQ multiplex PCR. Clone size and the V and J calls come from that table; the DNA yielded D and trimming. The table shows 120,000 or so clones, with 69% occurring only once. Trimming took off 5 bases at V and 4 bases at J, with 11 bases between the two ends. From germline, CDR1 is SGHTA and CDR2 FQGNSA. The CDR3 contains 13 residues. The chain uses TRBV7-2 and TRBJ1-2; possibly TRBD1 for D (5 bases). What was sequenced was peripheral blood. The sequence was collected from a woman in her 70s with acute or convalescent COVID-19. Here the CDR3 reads CASSRTLSYGYTF. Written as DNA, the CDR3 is TGTGCCAGCAGCCGGACACTCTCCTATGGCTACACCTTC.